These T cell receptor beta chains were read from a single sample in a study of OX40 agonist ivuxolimab in advanced cancers. This table comes from immunoSEQ multiplex PCR, and its TCRdb copy is limited to in-frame clones, with some not included. The data show approximately 58,000 clones, 86% seen once. The starting material was CD4+ or CD8+ T cells sorted from blood, obtained in a trial of the OX40 agonist ivuxolimab. Receptors originate from an adult with an advanced solid tumor such as melanoma, head and neck, liver or kidney cancer. CDR3s include the opening cysteine and the closing phenylalanine or tryptophan. The D gene is left open where the match is weak. Size is omitted from some rows. Given values are once, few, many or a class for expanded clones.

J gene | D gene | clone size | V gene | CDR3 DNA | CDR3 protein
TRBJ2-7 | TRBD1 | NA | TRBV6-5 | TGTGCCAGCCTCGGGACAGGGGACTACGAGCAGTACTTC | CASLGTGDYEQYF
TRBJ2-6 | NA | NA | TRBV11-2 | TGTGCCAGCAGCCCACTCCGAAGGTTTGCCGGGGCCAACGTCCTGACTTTC | CASSPLRRFAGANVLTF
TRBJ1-2 | NA | NA | TRBV6-5 | TGTGCCGCCCGTATAGAGCATGGCTACACCTTC | CAARIEHGYTF
TRBJ2-2 | NA | NA | TRBV7-2 | TGTGCCAGCAGCTTAGTTCGGGTCACCGGGGAGCTGTTTTTT | CASSLVRVTGELFF
TRBJ2-3 | NA | NA | TRBV7-3 | TGTGCCAGCAGCTTAACCCCTAGCACAGATACGCAGTATTTT | CASSLTPSTDTQYF
TRBJ2-3 | NA | NA | TRBV6-5 | TGTGCCAGCATCTCCGAGGGAAGTGTTACGCAGTATTTT | CASISEGSVTQYF
TRBJ2-1 | NA | NA | TRBV28 | TGTGCCAGCACCCTAATTGCGGGAACGGGTGAGCAGTTCTTC | CASTLIAGTGEQFF
TRBJ2-1 | NA | NA | TRBV5-1 | TGCGCCAGCAGCTTGGACCCTTTCAATTACAATGAGCAGTTCTTC | CASSLDPFNYNEQFF
TRBJ2-3 | NA | once | TRBV15 | TGTGCCACCAGCAGAGAGTCAACTACGCAGTATTTT | CATSRESTTQYF
TRBJ2-3 | NA | NA | TRBV7-9 | TGTGCCAGCAGCTTAAAGGGACTCGGGGGAGATACGCAGTATTTT | CASSLKGLGGDTQYF
TRBJ2-5 | TRBD2 | NA | TRBV5-8 | TGTGCCAGCAGCTTGGGGAATAGCGGGGAGACCCAGTACTTC | CASSLGNSGETQYF
TRBJ2-7 | NA | NA | TRBV11-3 | TGTGCCAGCAGCTTAGATGAAGGTGTGGGCGAGCAGTACTTC | CASSLDEGVGEQYF
TRBJ2-7 | NA | NA | TRBV6-1 | TGTGCCAGCAGTGCTGGTATCCAGGCCTACGAGCAGTACTTC | CASSAGIQAYEQYF
TRBJ2-3 | NA | NA | TRBV11-2 | TGTGCCAGCAGCTTACAAATAGGGGGGCCGGTAGATACGCAGTATTTT | CASSLQIGGPVDTQYF
TRBJ2-1 | NA | few | TRBV11-3 | TGTGCCAGCAGCTTAGATACGTTATTAGGGCGTAATTACAATGAGCAGTTCTTC | CASSLDTLLGRNYNEQFF
TRBJ2-6 | NA | NA | TRBV5-4 | TGTGCCAGCAGCCGAGGACAGTTCTCTGCTGGGGCCAACGTCCTGACTTTC | CASSRGQFSAGANVLTF
TRBJ2-7 | NA | NA | TRBV7-9 | TGTGCCAGCAGCTTAGCTTTGGGTTGGGACACGCGCTACGAGCAGTACTTC | CASSLALGWDTRYEQYF
TRBJ2-7 | TRBD1 | NA | TRBV6-5 | TGTGCCAGCAGTTACCCCCAGGGGGCCTCCTACGAGCAGTACTTC | CASSYPQGASYEQYF
TRBJ2-3 | TRBD1 | NA | TRBV18 | TGTGCCAGCTCTCTCGGACAGGGGACAGATACGCAGTATTTT | CASSLGQGTDTQYF
TRBJ2-1 | NA | NA | TRBV7-8 | TGTGCCAGCAGCTTTGGGACAAACAATGAGCAGTTCTTC | CASSFGTNNEQFF
TRBJ2-1 | TRBD2 | once | TRBV6-6 | TGTGCCAGCAGTTCGGGAGCGGGGTACAATGAGCAGTTCTTC | CASSSGAGYNEQFF
TRBJ2-3 | TRBD2 | NA | TRBV9 | TGTGCCAGCAGCGTGCAAGCGATTAGCGGGGGTTACGATACGCAGTATTTT | CASSVQAISGGYDTQYF
TRBJ2-7 | TRBD1 | NA | TRBV9 | TGTGCCAGCAGCGTAGCCGGGACAGGGATCTACGAGCAGTACTTC | CASSVAGTGIYEQYF
TRBJ2-1 | NA | NA | TRBV11-3 | TGTGCCAGCAGCTTAGATAGGAAGGGGGGCGATGAGCAGTTCTTC | CASSLDRKGGDEQFF
TRBJ1-2 | TRBD1 | NA | TRBV28 | TGTGCCAGCAGACGACAGGGGATCTCTGGCTACACCTTC | CASRRQGISGYTF
TRBJ1-1 | NA | NA | TRBV27 | TGTGCCAGCAGTTTACGGGGGTGGGACACTGAAGCTTTCTTT | CASSLRGWDTEAFF
TRBJ1-6 | NA | NA | TRBV7-2 | TGTGCCAGCAGCTTAGCGATGGGTGGTGGGGAGAGTTCACCCCTCCACTTT | CASSLAMGGGESSPLHF
TRBJ2-3 | NA | NA | TRBV7-2 | TGTGCCAGCAGCTTAGCGGGCCTCACAGATACGCAGTATTTT | CASSLAGLTDTQYF
TRBJ2-5 | NA | NA | TRBV7-3 | TGTGCCAGCAGCTTATCCGGGGGGCCTGCGGAGACCCAGTACTTC | CASSLSGGPAETQYF
TRBJ2-1 | NA | NA | TRBV2 | TGTGCCAGCAGCGGACTGGGGTACAATGAGCAGTTCTTC | CASSGLGYNEQFF
TRBJ1-5 | NA | NA | TRBV19 | TGTGCCAGTAGTTCCTCAGGTGAGGGTTGGGGTCAGCCCCAGCATTTT | CASSSSGEGWGQPQHF
TRBJ2-7 | NA | once | TRBV19 | TGTGCCAGTAGTGGGGGACACCAGATCTACGAGCAGTACTTC | CASSGGHQIYEQYF
TRBJ2-3 | NA | NA | TRBV10-3 | TGTGCCATCAGTGGGTCACAGGGCAGGACAGATACGCAGTATTTT | CAISGSQGRTDTQYF
TRBJ1-1 | NA | NA | TRBV6-6 | TGTGCCAGCATCAAAGGGGATTCGAGCACTGAAGCTTTCTTT | CASIKGDSSTEAFF
TRBJ1-1 | NA | NA | TRBV28 | TGTGCCAGCAGTGCCTGGATGGCGCAGGGTCAGGGTGGGGAAGGGGCTTTCTTT | CASSAWMAQGQGGEGAFF
TRBJ1-4 | NA | NA | TRBV6-5 | TGTGCCAGCAGTTACGGCGTCCTAACGGGAAAACTGTTTTTT | CASSYGVLTGKLFF
TRBJ1-5 | NA | NA | TRBV2 | TGTGCCAGCAGTTGGGCAGGGTCGTCAGATCAGCCCCAGCATTTT | CASSWAGSSDQPQHF
TRBJ2-7 | NA | NA | TRBV28 | TGTGCCAGCAGTTTGCAGCACGAGCAGTACTTC | CASSLQHEQYF
TRBJ2-7 | TRBD1 | NA | TRBV18 | TGTGCCAGCTCACCACCGGGGACAGGGGCCCTCTACGAGCAGTACTTC | CASSPPGTGALYEQYF
TRBJ2-5 | NA | NA | TRBV29-1 | TGCAGCGTTGAAAGGGGGAGAGGAGAGACCCAGTACTTC | CSVERGRGETQYF
TRBJ2-7 | NA | once | TRBV12-2 | TGTGCAAGTCGACGGCCCTCCTACGAGCAGTACTTC | CASRRPSYEQYF
TRBJ1-2 | NA | NA | TRBV19 | TGTGCCAGTAGTATAGACGGCTATGGCTACACCTTC | CASSIDGYGYTF
TRBJ1-2 | TRBD1 | NA | TRBV5-4 | TGTGCCAGCAGCCCACAGGGGGACTATGGCTACACCTTC | CASSPQGDYGYTF
TRBJ1-1 | NA | NA | TRBV6-5 | TGTGCCAGCTTTATTTCATTTGGGTTAAACACTGAAGCTTTCTTT | CASFISFGLNTEAFF
TRBJ1-5 | NA | NA | TRBV6-5 | TGTGCCAGCAGCCCCGAAAGCTATCAGCCCCAGCATTTT | CASSPESYQPQHF
TRBJ2-5 | NA | NA | TRBV5-1 | TGCGCCAGCAGCTTGGGGCCCGGTTCAATGGAGACCCAGTACTTC | CASSLGPGSMETQYF
TRBJ1-5 | NA | few | TRBV7-2 | TGTGCCAGCAGTCGAAGCAGTAGCAATCAGCCCCAGCATTTT | CASSRSSSNQPQHF
TRBJ2-7 | NA | NA | TRBV7-9 | TGTGCCAGTTCGGTGGGGTACGAGCAGTACTTC | CASSVGYEQYF
TRBJ1-6 | NA | few | TRBV5-5 | TGTGCCAGCAGCTTGGGCCAGGGGACCTATAATTCACCCCTCCACTTT | CASSLGQGTYNSPLHF
TRBJ2-7 | NA | NA | TRBV6-1 | TGTGCCAGCAGTGTCGACGCGGGACGTAACTACGAGCAGTACTTC | CASSVDAGRNYEQYF
TRBJ1-1 | NA | NA | TRBV6-5 | TGTGCCAGCAGTTACCGGGCGGGGGCCACTGAAGCTTTCTTT | CASSYRAGATEAFF
TRBJ1-5 | NA | few | TRBV2 | TGTGCCAGCAGTGAAAATCAGGGATCCCAGCCCCAGCATTTT | CASSENQGSQPQHF
TRBJ2-5 | TRBD2 | NA | TRBV15 | TGTGCCACCAGCAGAGGCACTAGCGGGGGGGAAGAGACCCAGTACTTC | CATSRGTSGGEETQYF
TRBJ2-3 | TRBD2 | NA | TRBV29-1 | TGCAGCGTTGTACCTAGCGGGGGGTTAGATACGCAGTATTTT | CSVVPSGGLDTQYF